The next 19 T cell receptor beta chains were all read from a single sample in a study of T-cell memory formation after mild COVID-19. TCRdb reprocessed the 5' RACE reads with MiXCR, giving one entry per CDR3 protein. Among over 130,000 distinct CDR3 sequences, around 15% were seen once, and the ten largest hold more than 25%. Sequencing was done on a sample of PBMCs or a T cell subset sorted from them (not recorded which). The receptor source for this set is an adult woman who had mild COVID-19 (a few samples of this study predate the infection). Cell type and time point are not known.

The chain recombines TRBV7-9 with TRBJ1-3; D ambiguous. The V gene lost 6 bases and the J gene lost 4 bases, with 10 bases spanning the gap. This CDR3 region has 13 residues. CDR1 and CDR2 from the germline V gene are SEHNR and FQNEAQ (reference sequence). In DNA, the CDR3 is TGTGCCAGCAGTAGTCCTCTGGGAAACACCATATATTTT. Translation gives CASSSPLGNTIYF. Using reference TRBV7-9 and TRBJ1-3 for the parts outside the CDR3, the full variable domain is DTGVSQNPRHKITKRGQNVTFRCDPISEHNRLYWYRQTLGQGPEFLTYFQNEAQLEKSRLLSDRFSAERPKGSFSTLEIQRTEQGDSAMYLCASSSPLGNTIYFGEGSWLTVV.

This clonotype was picked up a small number of times. The chain links TRBV20-1 to TRBJ2-1, with 10 bases identical to TRBD2. The CDR3 loop spans 18 amino acids. The ends lost 4 bases at V and 9 bases at J; junction bases unmatched: 21. Germline CDR1 DFQATT, CDR2 SNEGSKA (reference sequence). This chain's CDR3 is CSATSYWGASGSEGEQFF. For the CDR3, the DNA is TGCAGTGCTACGAGCTACTGGGGGGCTAGCGGGAGTGAGGGTGAGCAGTTCTTC.

This chain connects TRBV6-5 to TRBJ1-4; tentative D call: TRBD1 (5 bases). Deletions cut 2 bases from V and 3 bases from J, with 13 bases between. This CDR3 spans 16 amino acids. Per the germline V gene, CDR1 is MNHEY and CDR2 is SVGAGI. This CDR3 is CASSYAYRQPNEKLFF. As DNA, the CDR3 is TGTGCCAGCAGTTACGCCTACAGGCAACCTAATGAAAAACTGTTTTTT.

The chain carries TRBV3-1 and TRBJ1-6; TRBD1 is a possible D gene (6 bases). Per the germline V gene, CDR1 is LGHDT and CDR2 is YNNKEL (reference sequence). The CDR3 covers 14 residues. The germline V and J ends were trimmed by 0 bases and 17 bases, with 17 bases remaining between them. DNA for the CDR3: TGTGCCAGCAGCCAAGACTTGTACCTCCGGGACATCCACTTT. It specifies CASSQDLYLRDIHF.

This clonotype has just a few counts. V usage is TRBV5-1 and J usage is TRBJ1-1; D is perhaps TRBD1 (6 bases). V dropped 0 bases and J dropped 0 bases, with 12 bases sitting between them. CDR1 SGHRS and CDR2 YFSETQ come from the germline V gene. There are 16 residues in the CDR3. Written as DNA, the CDR3 is TGCGCCAGCAGCTTGGATAGCGGACAGCTGAACACTGAAGCTTTCTTT. This gives the protein CASSLDSGQLNTEAFF.

In its sample, this clonotype was seen a few times. V usage is TRBV7-9 and J usage is TRBJ2-7, with 7 nucleotides matching TRBD1. CDR1 and CDR2 from the germline V gene are SEHNR and FQNEAQ (reference sequence). This CDR3 region has 14 residues. The V segment lost 1 base and the J segment 4 bases; nucleotides outside the gene matches: 4. The CDR3 region has the DNA TGTGCCAGCAGCTTAGTCGAGGACAGGTACGAGCAGTACTTC. This encodes CASSLVEDRYEQYF.

In its sample, this clonotype was seen a few times. The rearrangement links TRBV4-1 to TRBJ1-1, with 12 nucleotides matching TRBD1. V was pared by 5 bases and J by 3 bases, with 4 bases of the junction left unmatched. This CDR3 is built from 15 residues. From germline, CDR1 is MGHRA and CDR2 YSYEKL. In DNA form, the CDR3 reads TGCGCCAGCAGCTCGGGACAGGGGGCTGACACTGAAGCTTTCTTT. Its translation: CASSSGQGADTEAFF.

The genes are TRBV5-1 and TRBJ2-1, with 14 positions matching TRBD2. CDR1 and CDR2 from the germline V gene are SGHRS and YFSETQ. V lost 3 bases and J lost 9; bases outside the gene matches: 8. The CDR3 sequence is 16 residues long. The CDR3 nucleotides are TGCGCCAGCAGCTGGACTAGCGGGGGGCACCCCGGTGAGCAGTTCTTC. It yields the protein CASSWTSGGHPGEQFF.

This clonotype appeared many times. The chain carries TRBV4-3 and TRBJ2-7; D call uncertain. The CDR3 covers 16 residues. Trimming stripped 0 bases from V and 0 bases from J, with 12 bases between. Germline CDR1 is LGHNA and CDR2 is YSLEER. The CDR3 is CASSQDTTPASYEQYF. The CDR3 bases are TGCGCCAGCAGCCAAGATACTACACCCGCCTCCTACGAGCAGTACTTC.

This chain joins TRBV20-1 and TRBJ2-1, with 9 bases aligning to TRBD2. The trim removed 6 bases at V and 4 bases at J, leaving 4 bases unmatched. Per germline, CDR1 DFQATT and CDR2 SNEGSKA (reference sequence). The CDR3 extends over 13 amino acids. The CDR3 reads CSARTSDYNEQFF. The CDR3 coding sequence is TGCAGTGCGCGGACTAGCGATTACAATGAGCAGTTCTTC.

The chain links TRBV6-2 or TRBV6-3 to TRBJ2-3; D gene unclear. V was shortened by 8 bases and J by 4 bases, with 4 bases between the two germline ends. CDR1 MNHEY and CDR2 SVGEGT come from the germline V gene. CDR3 length: 10 amino acids. CDR3 protein: CASFPDTQYF. DNA of the CDR3: TGTGCCAGCTTTCCAGATACGCAGTATTTT.

The chain has TRBV6-6 and TRBJ2-5; TRBD2 matches at 10 bases. The CDR3 sequence is 17 residues long. Germline V gene lookup returns CDR1 MNHNY and CDR2 SVGAGI (reference sequence). V shed 8 bases, J shed 2 bases, and the junction held 14 bases outside the gene matches. CDR3 nucleotides: TGTGCCAGCCGCGGGACTAGCGAGACGCGTGGGCAAGAGACCCAGTACTTC. It is translated as CASRGTSETRGQETQYF.

This clonotype came up a few times. The chain joins TRBV20-1 to TRBJ1-1, with 9 bases that match TRBD1. The CDR3 runs 13 residues. The junction had 7 bases not matched to a gene; V was cut back by 4 bases and J by 7 bases. Germline values: CDR1 DFQATT, CDR2 SNEGSKA (reference sequence). The CDR3 DNA is TGCAGTGCTACCACGGGACAGGGCCTTGAAGCTTTCTTT. It specifies CSATTGQGLEAFF.

The chain has TRBV12-5 and TRBJ2-7; the D gene is possibly TRBD1 (5 bases). The V and J ends lost 5 bases and 13 bases respectively, with 12 bases between them. CDR3 size: 10 residues. Germline values: CDR1 LGHNT, CDR2 FRNRAP. CDR3 amino acids: CASGRRDSYF. For the CDR3, the DNA is TGTGCTAGTGGTCGCCGCGACAGTTACTTC.

The chain combines TRBV27 with TRBJ1-5; tentative D call: TRBD1 (5 bases). Germline V lookup: CDR1 MNHEY, CDR2 SMNVEV (reference sequence). This CDR3 region has 14 residues. Trimming took 6 bases from V and 0 from J, leaving 9 bases between them. CDR3 coding DNA: TGTGCCAGCAGCATCGGGGGTAGCAATCAGCCCCAGCATTTT. Translating it yields CASSIGGSNQPQHF.

This chain connects TRBV2 to TRBJ2-7, with D possibly being TRBD1 (5 bases). V shed 7 bases and J shed 1 base, with 11 bases lying between them. Germline V gene lookup returns CDR1 SNHLY and CDR2 FYNNEI. This CDR3 is built from 13 residues. CDR3 amino acids: CASTIRVSYEQYF. The CDR3 DNA follows: TGTGCCAGCACGATCAGGGTTTCCTACGAGCAGTACTTC.

This chain connects TRBV20-1 to TRBJ1-1, with a weak D call TRBD1 (5 bases). This CDR3 region has 14 residues. V was cut by 0 bases and J by 3 bases, with 11 bases left in between. Germline V lookup: CDR1 DFQATT, CDR2 SNEGSKA (reference sequence). DNA for the CDR3: TGCAGTGCTAGAGAGGCAGGGAGGTACACTGAAGCTTTCTTT. This translates into CSAREAGRYTEAFF.

This clonotype was seen a handful of times. The chain employs TRBV7-9 and TRBJ2-6; no reliable D call. Germline values: CDR1 SEHNR, CDR2 FQNEAQ (reference sequence). The V end lost 5 bases, the J end lost 1 base, and 18 bases lay between the germline ends. The CDR3 loop spans 18 amino acids. CDR3 coding DNA: TGTGCCAGCAGCCCGAATTTCGGGCCGCAGTCTGGGGCCAACGTCCTGACTTTC. This codes for CASSPNFGPQSGANVLTF. Variable domain in full (rest from reference TRBV7-9 and TRBJ2-6): DTGVSQNPRHKITKRGQNVTFRCDPISEHNRLYWYRQTLGQGPEFLTYFQNEAQLEKSRLLSDRFSAERPKGSFSTLEIQRTEQGDSAMYLCASSPNFGPQSGANVLTFGAGSRLTVL.

There are a few counts of this clonotype. The genes are TRBV11-3 and TRBJ1-1; D might be TRBD1 (5 bases). Trimming removed 5 bases from V and 4 bases from J, with 11 bases in between. Germline CDR1 reads SGHNT; CDR2 reads YENEEA. The CDR3 totals 13 residues. The DNA of the CDR3 is TGTGCCAGCAGCGCTTGGGGGGGCACTGAAGCTTTCTTT. Amino acid sequence: CASSAWGGTEAFF.